These 2 T cell receptor beta chains originate from one sample sequenced in a study of cytomegalovirus exposure and HLA in healthy donors listed by TCRdb under 2017. Libraries came from the immunoSEQ multiplex PCR assay. The multiplex PCR relied on a mix of 60 forward primers for TCR Vbeta segments and 13 reverse primers for TCR Jbeta segments. TCRdb retrieved this table from immuneACCESS and kept in-frame rearrangements only. Not all clones are present; in checked studies, unresolved V genes account for under half, and no reason is known for the remainder. The sample table holds some 210,000 clones, of which around 73% were seen once. 2.1% of the sample comes from the top ten. Sequenced material: PBMCs. The receptors were sampled from a woman aged 25 to 45 in good health and CMV-seropositive.

As for this clone: Other nucleotide sequences in the sample specify the same CDR3. The chain is built from TRBV7-9 and TRBJ2-5, with TRBD2 matching over 13 bases. The ends lost 8 bases at V and 9 bases at J; junction bases unmatched: 6. The germline V gene has CDR1 SEHNR and CDR2 FQNEAQ (reference sequence). The CDR3 extends over 13 amino acids. In DNA, the CDR3 is TGTGCCAGCTTAGGACTAGCGGGGGAGGCCCAGTACTTC. Encoded protein: CASLGLAGEAQYF.

The chain recombines TRBV5-1 with TRBJ2-5; no clear D. The CDR3 spans 15 residues. Between the trimmed V and J ends, which lost 4 bases and 2 bases, there was a span of 15 bases. Germline V gives CDR1 SGHRS, CDR2 YFSETQ. The CDR3 DNA sequence: TGCGCCAGCAGCCCTGTGGCCGAAGAACAAGAGACCCAGTACTTC. It is translated as CASSPVAEEQETQYF.